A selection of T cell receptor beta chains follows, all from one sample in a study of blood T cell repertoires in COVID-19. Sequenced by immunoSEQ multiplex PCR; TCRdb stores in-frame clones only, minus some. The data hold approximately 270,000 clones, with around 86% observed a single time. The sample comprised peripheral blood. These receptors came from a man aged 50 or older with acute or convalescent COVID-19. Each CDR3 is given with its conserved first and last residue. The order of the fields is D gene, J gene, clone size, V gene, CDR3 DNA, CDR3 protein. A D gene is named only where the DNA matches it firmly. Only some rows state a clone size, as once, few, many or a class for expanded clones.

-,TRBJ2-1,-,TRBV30,TGTGCCTGGTCGACCCCTAATCGGGGGACCTCCTACAATGAGCAGTTCTTC,CAWSTPNRGTSYNEQFF
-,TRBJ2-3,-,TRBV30,TGTGCCTGGAGCCGACTAGGGGCAGATACGCAGTATTTT,CAWSRLGADTQYF
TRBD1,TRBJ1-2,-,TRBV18,TGTGCCAGCTCACCACCGATCAGGGGGGACTATGGCTACACCTTC,CASSPPIRGDYGYTF
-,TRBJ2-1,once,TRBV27,TGTGCCAGCAAGTGGCAGGCTGCCTACAATGAGCAGTTCTTC,CASKWQAAYNEQFF
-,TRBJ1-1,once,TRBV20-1,TGCAGTGCTAGTCGACAGACGAACACTGAAGCTTTCTTT,CSASRQTNTEAFF
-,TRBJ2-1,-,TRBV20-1,TGCAGTGCTAGTCCCCGGGTAAGGGGGAGCTCCTACAATGAGCAGTTCTTC,CSASPRVRGSSYNEQFF
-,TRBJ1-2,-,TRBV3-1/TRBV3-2,TGTGCCAGCAGCCAAGATATCGGAAGTTTAGACACTAACTATGGCTACACCTTC,CASSQDIGSLDTNYGYTF
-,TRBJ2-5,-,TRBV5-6,TGTGCCAGCAGCTTGGTTGGGCAGAAAGAGACCCAGTACTTC,CASSLVGQKETQYF
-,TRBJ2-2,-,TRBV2,TGTGCCAGCAGTAGACAGCTTAACACCGGGGAGCTGTTTTTT,CASSRQLNTGELFF
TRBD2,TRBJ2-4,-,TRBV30,TGTGCCTGGAGTGTAGGGCTAGCGGGGTTAAACATTCAGTACTTC,CAWSVGLAGLNIQYF
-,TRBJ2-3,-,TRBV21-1,TGTGCCAGCAGCACAAGGACTAGCGGGGACACACACACAGATACGCAGTATTTT,CASSTRTSGDTHTDTQYF
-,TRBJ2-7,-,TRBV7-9,TGTGCCAGCAGCCAGGTATCCTACGAGCAGTACTTC,CASSQVSYEQYF
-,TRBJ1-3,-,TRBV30,TGTGCCTGGACGCAGTCTGGAAACACCATATATTTT,CAWTQSGNTIYF
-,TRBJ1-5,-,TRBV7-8,TGTGCCAGCAGCTTAGAGGGCGACAGTAACCGTCAGCCCCAGCATTTT,CASSLEGDSNRQPQHF
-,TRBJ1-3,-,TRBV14,TGTGCCAGCAGCCCTGGAAAGGGGTCGGCTGGAAACACCATATATTTT,CASSPGKGSAGNTIYF
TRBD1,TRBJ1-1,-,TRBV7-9,TGTGCCACCAGTAGAACCGGGACAGGGGGGAACACTGAAGCTTTCTTT,CATSRTGTGGNTEAFF
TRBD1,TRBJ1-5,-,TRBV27,TGTGCCAGCAGTTTAAGACAGGGTCTCCCCTGGGGTCAGCCCCAGCATTTT,CASSLRQGLPWGQPQHF
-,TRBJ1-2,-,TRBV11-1,TGTGCCAGCAGCTTATGGACTGACTATGGCTACACCTTC,CASSLWTDYGYTF
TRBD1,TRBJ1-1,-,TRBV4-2,TGTGCCAGCAGCCAAGATCTTGGACAGGGTTCTGAAGCTTTCTTT,CASSQDLGQGSEAFF
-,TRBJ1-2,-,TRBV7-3,TGTGCCAGCAGCTTACGAGGTGGCAGGGAGGGAGGCTACACCTTC,CASSLRGGREGGYTF
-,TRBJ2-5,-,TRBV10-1,TGCGCCAGCAGTGAAGCGGAGAAGCTTCAAGAGACCCAGTACTTC,CASSEAEKLQETQYF
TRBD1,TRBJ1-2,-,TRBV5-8,TGTGCCAGCAGCTTACCCCAGGGGGGCTATGGCTACACCTTC,CASSLPQGGYGYTF
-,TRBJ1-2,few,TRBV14,TGTGCCAGCAGCCAAATAACAGGTGTAGCTAACTATGGCTACACCTTC,CASSQITGVANYGYTF
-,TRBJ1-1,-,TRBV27,TGTGCCAGCAGCCCGACCCCGGGGAGGGGCTTTGAAGCTTTCTTT,CASSPTPGRGFEAFF
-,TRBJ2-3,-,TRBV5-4,TGTGCCAGCAGCGGAAAGGAGGGCACAGATACGCAGTATTTT,CASSGKEGTDTQYF
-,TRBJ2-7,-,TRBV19,TGTGCCAGTAGTATGCGGTACGAGCAGTACTTC,CASSMRYEQYF
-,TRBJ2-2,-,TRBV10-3,TGTGCCATCAGGCCTGGGGCAGGGGAGAACGGGGAGCTGTTTTTT,CAIRPGAGENGELFF
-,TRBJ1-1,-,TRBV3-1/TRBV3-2,TGTGCCAGCAGCCAAGCGAGCCCCACAGGGGAAGCTTTCTTT,CASSQASPTGEAFF
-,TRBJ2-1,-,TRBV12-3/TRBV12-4,TGTGCCAGCAGTCTCCGCAATGAGCAGTTCTTC,CASSLRNEQFF
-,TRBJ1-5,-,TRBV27,TGTGCCAGCAGTTTAGACAAGGGGGGGCAGCCCCAGCATTTT,CASSLDKGGQPQHF
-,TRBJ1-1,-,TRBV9,TGTGCCAGCAGCCCTCAGACAAGGAACACTGAAGCTTTCTTT,CASSPQTRNTEAFF
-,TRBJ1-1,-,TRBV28,TGTGCCAGCAGTTCGTGGGGGCGTTCTGAAGCTTTCTTT,CASSSWGRSEAFF
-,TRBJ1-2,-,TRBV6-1,TGTGCCAGCAGTGAACCAGGGCGAGGCTACACCTTC,CASSEPGRGYTF
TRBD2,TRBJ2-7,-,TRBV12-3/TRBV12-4,TGTGCCAGCGGAAGCGGGGGGTTCCCCGAGCAGTACTTC,CASGSGGFPEQYF
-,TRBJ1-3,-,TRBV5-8,TGTGCCAGCAGCTTGGCAGGGGAACTTATTGGAAACACCATATATTTT,CASSLAGELIGNTIYF
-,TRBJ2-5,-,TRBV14,TGTGCCAGCAGTCCGAGGGGGTTTGTTGAGACCCAGTACTTC,CASSPRGFVETQYF
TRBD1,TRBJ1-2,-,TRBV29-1,TGCAGCGTCGCAAACCCGGACAGGGCTGAATTTGGCTACACCTTC,CSVANPDRAEFGYTF
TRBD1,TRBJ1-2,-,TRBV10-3,TGTGCCATCAGTGGGGGACAGGTTATGCTTGGCTACACCTTC,CAISGGQVMLGYTF
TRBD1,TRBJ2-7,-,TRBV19,TGTGCCAGTAGGCCGGACAGGGCTTACTCCTACGAGCAGTACTTC,CASRPDRAYSYEQYF
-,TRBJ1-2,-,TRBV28,TGTGCCAGCAGCCCAGGTGACTATGGCTACACCTTC,CASSPGDYGYTF
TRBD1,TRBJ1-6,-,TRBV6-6,TGTGCCAGCAGGGATACAGGGGTCTCCTATAATTCACCCCTCCACTTT,CASRDTGVSYNSPLHF
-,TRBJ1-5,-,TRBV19,TGTGCCAGTAGTATGTTAGGGGGGGCGGATCAGCCCCAGCATTTT,CASSMLGGADQPQHF
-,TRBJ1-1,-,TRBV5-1,TGCGCCAGCAGCTCCGGGGGGCCTGAAGCTTTCTTT,CASSSGGPEAFF
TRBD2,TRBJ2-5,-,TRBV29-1,TGCAGCGCGAGAAGTACTAGCGGGGTACAAGAGACCCAGTACTTC,CSARSTSGVQETQYF
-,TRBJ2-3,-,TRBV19,TGTGCCAGTAGCCGGGGCCCAGGGGTTGCAGATACGCAGTATTTT,CASSRGPGVADTQYF
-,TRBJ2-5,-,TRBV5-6,TGTGCCAGCAGCCTTCGGGACACCCAAGAGACCCAGTACTTC,CASSLRDTQETQYF
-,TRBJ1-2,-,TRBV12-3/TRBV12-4,TGTGCCAGCCGGAGGGACGGGGGCTATGGCTACACCTTC,CASRRDGGYGYTF
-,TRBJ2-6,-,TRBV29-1,TGCAGCGTTGAAGGAGGCGGAGCTGGGGCCAACGTCCTGACTTTC,CSVEGGGAGANVLTF
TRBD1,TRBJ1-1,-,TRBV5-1,TGCGCCAGCAGCTTGGTGGCAGGGGGCCTTAACACTGAAGCTTTCTTT,CASSLVAGGLNTEAFF
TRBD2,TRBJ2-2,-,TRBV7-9,TGTGCCAGCAGCCCGGGCGGGGGTTCCGGGGAGCTGTTTTTT,CASSPGGGSGELFF
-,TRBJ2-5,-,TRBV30,TGTGCCTGGAGTGAGGGGGGGGCGGTAGAGACCCAGTACTTC,CAWSEGGAVETQYF